This TCR beta chain is drawn from a study of shared clonotypes between healthy human individuals. Study-level points and caveats: Clonotype sharing among donors was thought likely to change with sequencing depth.

The CDR3 is 14 residues long. The trim removed 5 bases at V and 0 bases at J, leaving 3 bases unmatched. The germline V gene encodes CDR1 SGHAT and CDR2 FQNNGV. The protocol was immunoSEQ multiplex PCR, while the TCRdb copy is restricted to in-frame clones and leaves out a portion. This table has some 2 million clones, 85% to 95% appearing once. This clone was observed once. Its specificity is not known. Donation came from healthy HIV-negative adults that had no recent acute infections or vaccinations. All of the donors resided in Nashville, Tennessee, and each was a Caucasian adult. J is TRBJ1-2 and V is TRBV11-2; TRBD1 aligns across 7 bases. The clonotype was recovered from a man aged 18 to 29 in good health. The sample consisted of naive CD4+ T cells sorted from blood. Subset meaning: CD45RA+ positively selected. The CDR3 region has the DNA TGTGCCAGCAGCCGGGACAGCACTAACTATGGCTACACCTTC. Amino acid sequence: CASSRDSTNYGYTF.